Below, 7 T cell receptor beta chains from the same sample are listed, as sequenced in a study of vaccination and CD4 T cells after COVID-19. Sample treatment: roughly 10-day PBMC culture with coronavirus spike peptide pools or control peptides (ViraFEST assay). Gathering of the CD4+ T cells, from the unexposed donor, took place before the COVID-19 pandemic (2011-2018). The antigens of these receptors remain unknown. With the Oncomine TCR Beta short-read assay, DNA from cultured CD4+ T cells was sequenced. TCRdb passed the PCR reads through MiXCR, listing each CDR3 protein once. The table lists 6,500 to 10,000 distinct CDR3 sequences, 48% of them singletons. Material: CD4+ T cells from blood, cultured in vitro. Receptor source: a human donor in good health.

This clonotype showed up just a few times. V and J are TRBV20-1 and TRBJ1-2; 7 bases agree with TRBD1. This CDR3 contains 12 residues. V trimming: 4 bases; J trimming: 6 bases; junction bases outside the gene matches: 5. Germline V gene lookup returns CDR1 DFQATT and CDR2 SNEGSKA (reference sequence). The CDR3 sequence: CSAIQGLDGYTF. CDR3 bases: TGCAGTGCTATACAGGGGCTTGATGGCTACACCTTC.

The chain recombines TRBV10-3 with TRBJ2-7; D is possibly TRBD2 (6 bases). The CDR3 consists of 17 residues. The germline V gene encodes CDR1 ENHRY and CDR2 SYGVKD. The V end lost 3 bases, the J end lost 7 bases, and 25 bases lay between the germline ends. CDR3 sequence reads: CAISDPEGRSAIREQYF. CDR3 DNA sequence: TGTGCCATCAGTGACCCAGAGGGGAGGTCAGCCATACGTGAGCAGTACTTC.

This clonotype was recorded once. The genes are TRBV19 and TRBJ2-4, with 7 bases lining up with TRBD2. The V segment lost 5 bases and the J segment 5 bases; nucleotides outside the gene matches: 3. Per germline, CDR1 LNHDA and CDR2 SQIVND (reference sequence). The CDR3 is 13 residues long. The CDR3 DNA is TGTGCCAGTAGTCGGGGGAGGGAAAACATTCAGTACTTC. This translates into CASSRGRENIQYF.

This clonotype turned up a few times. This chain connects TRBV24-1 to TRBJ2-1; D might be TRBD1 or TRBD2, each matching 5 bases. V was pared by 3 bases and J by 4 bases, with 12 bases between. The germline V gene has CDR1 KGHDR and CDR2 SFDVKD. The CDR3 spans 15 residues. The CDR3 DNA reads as TGTGCCACCAGTGATCCTACTAGGGGATACAATGAGCAGTTCTTC. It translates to CATSDPTRGYNEQFF.

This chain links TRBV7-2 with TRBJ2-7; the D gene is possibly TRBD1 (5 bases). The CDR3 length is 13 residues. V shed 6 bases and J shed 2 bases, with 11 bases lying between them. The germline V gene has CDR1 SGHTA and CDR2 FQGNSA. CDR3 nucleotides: TGTGCCAGCAGGGGTTGGGGCCCCTACGAGCAGTACTTC. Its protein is CASRGWGPYEQYF.

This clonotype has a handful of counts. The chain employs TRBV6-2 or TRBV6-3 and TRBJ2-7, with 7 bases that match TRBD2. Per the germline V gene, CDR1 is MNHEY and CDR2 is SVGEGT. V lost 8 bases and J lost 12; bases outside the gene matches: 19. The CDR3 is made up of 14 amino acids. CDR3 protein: CASPPRGNTGRRYF. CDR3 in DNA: TGTGCCAGCCCCCCGCGGGGGAATACGGGGAGGCGGTACTTC.

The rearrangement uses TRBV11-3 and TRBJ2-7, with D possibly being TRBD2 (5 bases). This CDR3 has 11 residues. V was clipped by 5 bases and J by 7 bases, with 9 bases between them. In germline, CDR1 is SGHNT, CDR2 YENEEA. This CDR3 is CASSRSGEQYF. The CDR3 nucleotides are TGTGCCAGCAGCCGAAGCGGTGAGCAGTACTTC.